These T cell receptor beta chains were read from a single sample in a study of shared clonotypes between healthy human individuals. Clones were sequenced by immunoSEQ multiplex PCR, and TCRdb holds only the in-frame ones, with some missing. This sample carries 400,000 to 500,000 clones, around 78% of them seen once, and the ten largest clones take around 13%. The source material was PBMCs. The receptor source for this set is a woman aged 40 to 50 in good health. Some clones in this sample may be carry-over from other donors' samples. Both conserved end residues are part of each CDR3. Each record gives: J gene, D gene, V gene, CDR3 protein. D genes are given only for firm matches.

>TRBJ2-2|NA|TRBV7-9
CASSLEARRELFF
>TRBJ2-3|NA|TRBV6-6
CASSYARTDTQYF
>TRBJ2-3|NA|TRBV9
CASSAFGVGMDTQYF
>TRBJ2-7|TRBD2|TRBV18
CASSGTISYEQYF
>TRBJ2-1|NA|TRBV5-1
CASSRQTGMEDEQFF
>TRBJ1-4|NA|TRBV7-2
CASSLVTRGEKLFF
>TRBJ2-7|NA|TRBV30
CAAPGPSSYEQYF
>TRBJ1-1|NA|TRBV7-2
CASSPYTEAFF
>TRBJ1-4|NA|TRBV19
CASSTSVGSKLFF
>TRBJ1-5|NA|TRBV28
CASSFSNQPQHF
>TRBJ2-2|NA|TRBV28
CASRKWTLHGELFF
>TRBJ2-4|NA|TRBV11-1
CASSSPGTLIDIQYF
>TRBJ2-7|NA|TRBV10-3
CAISEWQGVYEQYF
>TRBJ2-1|NA|TRBV18
CASSPGKGPYNEQFF
>TRBJ1-3|NA|TRBV6-5
CASSLQGVLSGNTIYF
>TRBJ2-3|TRBD2|TRBV4-2
CASSQELAGVSTDTQYF
>TRBJ2-5|TRBD1|TRBV28
CASSFGGQQQETQYF
>TRBJ2-3|NA|TRBV9
CASSVGSRPDTQYF
>TRBJ1-5|TRBD1|TRBV4-2
CASSPRGGRGNQPQHF
>TRBJ2-5|TRBD1|TRBV27
CASSTGQGNQETQYF
>TRBJ2-7|NA|TRBV2
CASSDWREQYF
>TRBJ2-2|NA|TRBV28
CASSLSAGWNTGELFF
>TRBJ2-3|NA|TRBV7-9
CASSPSTDTQYF
>TRBJ2-7|TRBD1|TRBV7-3
CASSLGTGVFDEQYF
>TRBJ2-7|NA|TRBV7-2
CASSPRSGLSYEQYF
>TRBJ2-2|NA|TRBV5-3
CARSLVGVYTGELFF
>TRBJ2-7|NA|TRBV28
CASSLLSAYEQYF
>TRBJ2-2|NA|TRBV18
CASSPLGQTNTGELFF
>TRBJ1-2|NA|TRBV7-6
CASSLEEGFGYGYTF
>TRBJ1-1|NA|TRBV5-1
CASSWGENTEAFF
>TRBJ2-1|NA|TRBV28
CASRKSMREQFF
>TRBJ2-2|NA|TRBV6-1
CASSEASGVGELFF
>TRBJ1-2|TRBD1|TRBV7-3
CASSSGQGATDSYTF
>TRBJ1-1|TRBD1|TRBV13
CASSRDRRNTEAFF
>TRBJ2-3|NA|TRBV2
CASSVGARTDTQYF
>TRBJ1-2|NA|TRBV19
CASSIFRQGYGYTF
>TRBJ2-1|NA|TRBV7-2
CASSLSPSTNEQFF
>TRBJ2-7|NA|TRBV6-6
CASRGRAGDYEQYF
>TRBJ2-3|NA|TRBV30
CAWKPPGADTQYF
>TRBJ2-7|NA|TRBV14
CASSQVLYEQYF
>TRBJ1-4|TRBD1|TRBV5-1
CASSFSGTGNEKLFF
>TRBJ2-7|NA|TRBV6-1
CASILTAGEQYF
>TRBJ2-5|TRBD2|TRBV7-8
CASSLAPASGINQETQYF